The subject of this entry is one T cell receptor beta chain. Its antigen is unknown. A read error may account for a junction end that differs from germline. The data originate from a study of immune evolution from preneoplasia to lung adenocarcinoma. Study conclusions and caveats: Normal lung had highest clonality; later lesions appeared denser, more diverse. From normal lung to invasive adenocarcinoma, top clone frequencies appeared to decrease.

CDR1 and CDR2 from the germline V gene are SGHNT and YENEEA. The length of the CDR3 is 15 residues. Here immunoSEQ multiplex PCR was the method, and the copy in TCRdb shows in-frame clones only, minus some. The sample has 2,500 to 3,500 clones, 83% seen once. The rearrangement joins TRBV11-3 to TRBJ1-2, with no clear D. The sequence derives from a person between 65 and 79 years old with lung adenocarcinoma. The sample was FFPE adjacent normal lung tissue. CDR3 sequence reads: CASRLERTTNYGYTF. For the CDR3, the DNA is TGTGCCAGCAGATTAGAACGGACCACTAACTATGGCTACACCTTC.